Described below is a single TCR beta chain sequence and its context. Antigen specificity is unknown. Germline V CDR1 and CDR2: SGHTA, FQGNSA. V gave up 4 bases and J gave up 4 bases, with 7 bases separating them. CDR3 size: 12 residues. The sample comes from a study of T-cell memory formation after mild COVID-19. The study's findings and limits: Day 37-peaking second-wave clones had unconfirmed SARS-CoV-2 specificity. CD4+ contracting clones lay mainly in CM and EM, CD8+ ones in EMRA. Memory sampled before infection contained some responding clones, suggesting cross-reactive memory joined.

Each CDR3 protein is one row after TCRdb ran MiXCR on the 5' RACE reads. The sample lists approximately 240,000 distinct CDR3 sequences; roughly 17% were seen once. The rearrangement joins TRBV7-2 to TRBJ1-1; D unresolved. This TCR was sampled from a man aged 18-30 years who had mild COVID-19 (a few samples of this study predate the infection). Cell type and time point are not known. The source material was PBMCs or a T cell subset sorted from them (not recorded which). Here the CDR3 reads CASSSAVTEAFF. The CDR3 DNA is TGTGCCAGCAGCTCTGCCGTCACTGAAGCTTTCTTT.